This T cell receptor beta chain was sequenced for a study of shared clonotypes between healthy human individuals. Overall study: Per-donor plates numbered three CD4 naive, three CD4 memory, two CD8 naive and one CD8 memory.

Naive-designated CD8 cells lacked CD45RO, were positively enriched for CCR7, and omitted terminally differentiated effector memory CD45RA+ cells. V shed 8 bases, J shed 3 bases, and the junction held 5 bases outside the gene matches. The CDR3 covers 14 residues. CDR1 is SNHLY, CDR2 FYNNEI, per germline. Deep level was the assay's run setting. The table came from immunoSEQ multiplex PCR; TCRdb's copy has only in-frame clones and leaves some out. The sample consists of about 2 million clones, about 95% of them appearing once. The specimen sequenced was naive CD8+ T cells sorted from blood. This sequence joins TRBV2 and TRBJ2-7; TRBD2 aligns across 12 bases. This TCR was sampled from a young man in good health. The CDR3 sequence is CASRLAGEGYEQYF. The DNA for the CDR3 is TGTGCCAGCCGACTAGCGGGAGAGGGCTACGAGCAGTACTTC.